This TCR beta chain was identified in a study of human CD8 memory T cell subsets. Findings and limits, study-wide: Sequencing in this study was performed exclusively on T cell receptor beta chains. For stem-like memory and precursor exhausted T cells, diversity was similarly high, which was not true of effector memory cells. Estimated Chao1 values suggested that diversity was greater among stem-like memory T cells than among precursor exhausted T cells.

On this clonotype itself: The antigen is unknown.

Early memory CD8+ T cells that were CCR7+ PD-1+ TIGIT+ and had exhausted-like traits were the TPEX cells. PBMC were obtained from the buffy coats of healthy donors. UMI-labeled 5' RACE was the method by which TCR beta libraries were made. Each CDR3 protein gets one entry in TCRdb, which reprocessed the 5' RACE reads and gives no DNA. The specimen's table records about 9,000 distinct CDR3 sequences. The TCR comes from a human donor in good health. Source material: CD8+ T cells from PBMCs.

CDR3: CSARDLGGETGELFF. The chain combines TRBV20-1 with TRBJ2-2. The CDR3 is made up of 15 amino acids. Germline CDR1 DFQATT, CDR2 SNEGSKA (reference sequence).